This T cell receptor (beta chain) emerged from a study of control samples from healthy donors and cancer patients. TCRdb's copy holds only in-frame clones and misses some; the assay was immunoSEQ multiplex PCR. Among about 170,000 clones listed, just under 95% were seen once. Germline CDR1 DFQATT, CDR2 SNEGSKA (reference sequence). The CDR3 contains 11 residues. The V end lost 5 bases, the J end lost 6 bases, and 9 bases lay between the germline ends. The specimen was blood. This clonotype was sampled from a woman aged 55 to 70 in good health. The rearrangement joins TRBV20-1 to TRBJ2-3; D gene unclear. CDR3 DNA: TGCAGTGCTGGCCGCGAGGATACGCAGTATTTT. This sequence encodes CSAGREDTQYF.